Sequencing of this T cell receptor (beta chain) was carried out in a study of T and B cells in COVID-19 patients. Background on the study: Of about 20 active-infection patients, fewer than 19 carried comorbidities linked to unfavorable COVID-19 outcome. Study outcomes and limitations: In COVID-19 patients, T cell receptor beta variable and joining gene use was reportedly strongly skewed.

This clonotype is categorized as medium-sized. Its specificity is unknown. Multiplex PCR with BIOMED2 TRB-A/B primer pools amplified TRB rearrangements. Via MiXCR, TCRdb re-called the multiplex PCR reads, giving one row per CDR3 protein. Altogether 3,500 to 4,500 distinct CDR3 sequences are present, roughly a quarter being singletons, with the ten largest covering around 43%. In germline, CDR1 is KGHSH, CDR2 LQKENI. The CDR3 has 14 amino acids. The V gene lost 5 bases and the J gene lost 0 bases, with 5 bases spanning the gap. Each TRB amplification used roughly 240-550 ng of genomic DNA from blood. Sequenced input: blood. The rearrangement joins TRBV18 to TRBJ1-6; D remains ambiguous. The sequence derives from a human donor with active COVID-19. The donor label of this sample is uncertain. The CDR3 loop is CASSSSSYNSPLHF. The CDR3 nucleotides read TGTGCCAGCTCATCTAGCTCCTATAATTCACCCCTCCACTTT.